This T cell receptor beta chain was sequenced in a study of OX40 agonist ivuxolimab in advanced cancers. On the study more broadly: Therapy given before enrollment (anti-PD-1, anti-PD-L1 or anti-CTLA-4) was allowed, and 30% to 50% had some. Study-wide results and caveats: On average, CD8+ T cells showed a greater number of expanded clones than CD4+. Among the nonresponders, some also had low normalized T-cell clonal expansion.

Assay: immunoSEQ multiplex PCR; the TCRdb copy retains only in-frame clones and omits some. The repertoire includes about 96,000 clones, about 92% of them detected once, and 1.5% to 2% sits in the top ten. In the case of this clone: The target antigen is unknown.

This CDR3 has 16 amino acids. Losses at the gene ends were 0 bases for V and 7 bases for J; bases not matched to a gene: 6. Per germline, CDR1 SGHTA and CDR2 FQGTGA. Sampled blood was obtained at baseline, cycle 4 day 1, and cycle 7 day 1. The sequenced sample was CD4+ or CD8+ T cells sorted from blood, obtained in a trial of the OX40 agonist ivuxolimab. The gene calls are TRBV7-3 and TRBJ2-1; 10 bases match TRBD2. This clonotype originated in an adult with an advanced solid tumor such as melanoma, head and neck, liver or kidney cancer. CDR3 in amino acids: CASSLTALAGVNEQFF. The CDR3 DNA sequence: TGTGCCAGCAGCTTAACGGCGCTAGCGGGAGTAAATGAGCAGTTCTTC.